This TCR beta chain was identified in a study of blood T cell repertoires in COVID-19. Study context: Specimens from acute and convalescent COVID-19 originated in the United States, Italy and Spain. PBMCs, B-cell-depleted T cells, or T cells were the source of the cDNA or gDNA that made up the material.

How the authors handled the data: Estimation of nucleated cell counts relied on the amplification of reference gene primers. The protocol was immunoSEQ multiplex PCR, while the TCRdb copy is restricted to in-frame clones and leaves out a portion. The V and J calls and clone size come from that table; D and trimming were worked out from the DNA. The data hold nearly 250,000 clones, with almost 85% observed a single time. Per the germline V gene, CDR1 is SNHLY and CDR2 is FYNNEI. V shed 6 bases, J shed 5 bases, and the junction held 12 bases outside the gene matches. This CDR3 is built from 16 residues.

This chain links TRBV2 with TRBJ1-2, with 10 bases that match TRBD1. The sample consisted of peripheral blood. The TCR was taken from a woman aged 80 or over with acute or convalescent COVID-19. CDR3 amino acids: CASRETRDRGGYGYTF. CDR3 sequence (DNA): TGTGCCAGCAGAGAAACCCGGGACAGGGGAGGTTATGGCTACACCTTC.